The rows below give T cell receptor beta chains drawn from one sample of a study of blood T cell repertoires in COVID-19. Repertoires were generated with immunoSEQ multiplex PCR, while TCRdb's copy carries only in-frame clones and drops some. The sample carries 220,000 or so clones, approximately 86% recorded once. Sequences were obtained from peripheral blood. The receptors derive from a woman at least 80 years old with acute or convalescent COVID-19. Each CDR3 is given with its conserved first and last residue. A D gene is named only where the DNA matches it firmly. Expanded clones get a size class; other rows say once, few or many, or leave the size out.

d_call,v_call,j_call,cdr3_length,clone_size,cdr3_aa,cdr3_nt
NA,TRBV4-2,TRBJ2-2,16,NA,CASSRGQEVNTGELFF,TGTGCCAGCAGCCGCGGGCAGGAAGTAAATACCGGGGAGCTGTTTTTT
TRBD2,TRBV4-3,TRBJ2-5,15,NA,CASSQTSGGWETQYF,TGCGCCAGCAGTCAGACTAGCGGGGGGTGGGAGACCCAGTACTTC
NA,TRBV12-2,TRBJ2-7,15,NA,CASPVDRWYSYEQYF,TGTGCAAGCCCAGTGGACAGATGGTACTCCTACGAGCAGTACTTC
NA,TRBV29-1,TRBJ2-1,12,NA,CSVGDYRNEQFF,TGCAGCGTTGGAGACTACCGGAATGAGCAGTTCTTC
TRBD1,TRBV12-3/TRBV12-4,TRBJ1-4,13,NA,CASSDRVGEKLFF,TGTGCCAGCAGTGACAGGGTTGGGGAAAAACTGTTTTTT
TRBD1,TRBV3-1/TRBV3-2,TRBJ1-2,15,few,CASSPPGQANYGYTF,TGTGCCAGCAGCCCACCGGGACAGGCTAACTATGGCTACACCTTC
NA,TRBV4-3,TRBJ1-3,15,NA,CASSLVSGRGNTIYF,TGCGCCAGCAGCCTAGTCAGTGGGCGCGGAAACACCATATATTTT
TRBD1,TRBV2,TRBJ1-4,16,NA,CASSESRVQGSEKLFF,TGTGCCAGCAGTGAAAGCAGAGTACAGGGGAGTGAAAAACTGTTTTTT
NA,TRBV6-5,TRBJ1-1,11,NA,CASAREGEAFF,TGTGCCAGCGCGAGGGAGGGCGAAGCTTTCTTT
TRBD2,TRBV10-2,TRBJ2-1,15,NA,CASSEGLAGNNEQFF,TGCGCCAGCAGTGAGGGACTAGCGGGAAACAATGAGCAGTTCTTC
NA,TRBV7-8,TRBJ2-1,15,NA,CASSSWEGGPNEQFF,TGTGCCAGCAGCTCCTGGGAGGGGGGGCCGAATGAGCAGTTCTTC
NA,TRBV5-6,TRBJ1-5,17,NA,CASSLGGGQLGNQPQHF,TGTGCCAGCAGCTTGGGGGGTGGACAGCTTGGCAATCAGCCCCAGCATTTT
TRBD2,TRBV6-5,TRBJ2-2,16,few,CASSYSLSGGGRELFF,TGTGCCAGCAGTTACTCGCTCTCTGGGGGGGGAAGGGAGCTGTTTTTT
NA,TRBV7-9,TRBJ2-2,15,NA,CASSSRGDSTGELFF,TGTGCCAGCAGCTCCAGGGGGGATTCTACCGGGGAGCTGTTTTTT
TRBD1,TRBV5-5,TRBJ1-4,16,NA,CASSPPVTGYNEKLFF,TGTGCCAGCAGCCCCCCGGTGACAGGGTATAATGAAAAACTGTTTTTT
TRBD2,TRBV6-6,TRBJ2-3,16,once,CASSPGRGGRQDTQYF,TGTGCCAGCAGCCCGGGGCGGGGGGGCCGGCAAGATACGCAGTATTTT
NA,TRBV3-1/TRBV3-2,TRBJ2-1,15,NA,CASSQDSGGAGEQFF,TGTGCCAGCAGCCAAGACAGTGGGGGGGCAGGTGAGCAGTTCTTC
NA,TRBV19,TRBJ1-3,14,NA,CASRDGGGGNTIYF,TGTGCCAGTAGGGACGGGGGTGGTGGAAACACCATATATTTT
NA,TRBV6-2/TRBV6-3,TRBJ1-4,13,NA,CASSDTENEKLFF,TGTGCCAGCAGTGATACAGAGAATGAAAAACTGTTTTTT
TRBD1,TRBV27,TRBJ1-2,16,few,CASSRVGDRDSYGYTF,TGTGCCAGCAGCCGGGTGGGCGACAGGGACTCATATGGCTACACCTTC
NA,TRBV5-1,TRBJ2-2,14,NA,CASSKKGDTGELFF,TGCGCCAGCAGCAAGAAGGGGGATACCGGGGAGCTGTTTTTT
NA,TRBV9,TRBJ2-5,14,once,CASSARTAKETQYF,TGTGCCAGCAGCGCCCGGACAGCCAAAGAGACCCAGTACTTC
TRBD2,TRBV19,TRBJ2-3,19,NA,CASSRTSGGAVGGTDTQYF,TGTGCCAGTAGCCGGACTAGCGGGGGGGCGGTGGGAGGCACAGATACGCAGTATTTT
NA,TRBV7-2,TRBJ1-4,13,NA,CASSLVLNEKLFF,TGTGCCAGCAGCTTAGTTCTAAATGAAAAACTGTTTTTT
TRBD1,TRBV4-2,TRBJ1-4,16,NA,CASSQAGTGDVEKLFF,TGTGCCAGCAGCCAAGCCGGGACAGGGGATGTTGAAAAACTGTTTTTT
NA,TRBV6-5,TRBJ1-1,14,few,CASSREGGGTEAFF,TGTGCCAGCAGTAGGGAGGGTGGCGGCACTGAAGCTTTCTTT
NA,TRBV7-9,TRBJ1-1,15,NA,CASSLDTVLNTEAFF,TGTGCCAGCAGCTTAGATACGGTCTTAAACACTGAAGCTTTCTTT
NA,TRBV4-1,TRBJ2-3,15,NA,CASSQASRFPDTQYF,TGCGCCAGCAGCCAAGCGTCCCGGTTCCCAGATACGCAGTATTTT
NA,TRBV18,TRBJ1-5,14,few,CASSPSAPSQPQHF,TGTGCCAGCTCACCATCAGCGCCCAGTCAGCCCCAGCATTTT
TRBD2,TRBV2,TRBJ2-7,16,NA,CASISGGSGSSYEQYF,TGTGCCAGCATCAGCGGGGGGTCAGGGAGCTCCTACGAGCAGTACTTC
NA,TRBV3-1/TRBV3-2,TRBJ1-3,14,NA,CASSQDVVGNTIYF,TGTGCCAGCAGCCAAGACGTCGTCGGAAACACCATATATTTT
NA,TRBV28,TRBJ1-2,13,once,CASSSSKNYGYTF,TGTGCCAGCAGTTCATCTAAGAACTATGGCTACACCTTC
TRBD1,TRBV5-6,TRBJ2-7,16,NA,CASSLRSGTGLHEQYF,TGTGCCAGCAGCTTGAGGTCCGGGACAGGGCTCCACGAGCAGTACTTC
TRBD2,TRBV5-1,TRBJ2-7,17,NA,CASSPPPSGGKTYEQYF,TGCGCCAGCAGCCCGCCCCCGTCGGGAGGGAAAACCTACGAGCAGTACTTC
TRBD2,TRBV19,TRBJ2-3,17,NA,CASRRWGAGDRTDTQYF,TGTGCCAGTAGGCGATGGGGAGCGGGGGACCGCACAGATACGCAGTATTTT
NA,TRBV5-1,TRBJ1-1,13,NA,CASSPAVGTEAFF,TGCGCCAGCAGCCCTGCGGTGGGCACTGAAGCTTTCTTT
NA,TRBV5-6,TRBJ1-1,14,NA,CASSFRGFNTEAFF,TGTGCCAGCAGCTTCCGGGGGTTTAACACTGAAGCTTTCTTT
NA,TRBV27,TRBJ1-2,16,NA,CASSLSAPRAPYGYTF,TGTGCCAGCAGTTTATCGGCCCCCAGGGCACCCTATGGCTACACCTTC
TRBD2,TRBV7-7,TRBJ2-7,15,NA,CASSPSSGGVYEQYF,TGTGCCAGCAGCCCGTCTAGCGGGGGGGTCTACGAGCAGTACTTC
TRBD2,TRBV7-2,TRBJ2-7,16,NA,CASSLRTSGGLYEQYF,TGTGCCAGCAGCTTAAGGACTAGCGGGGGTCTGTACGAGCAGTACTTC
NA,TRBV29-1,TRBJ1-1,14,once,CSVEGKSGDTEAFF,TGCAGCGTTGAAGGGAAGTCCGGGGATACTGAAGCTTTCTTT
TRBD1,TRBV28,TRBJ1-5,16,NA,CASSSGTGGIRQPQHF,TGTGCCAGCAGTTCAGGGACAGGGGGGATTAGGCAGCCCCAGCATTTT